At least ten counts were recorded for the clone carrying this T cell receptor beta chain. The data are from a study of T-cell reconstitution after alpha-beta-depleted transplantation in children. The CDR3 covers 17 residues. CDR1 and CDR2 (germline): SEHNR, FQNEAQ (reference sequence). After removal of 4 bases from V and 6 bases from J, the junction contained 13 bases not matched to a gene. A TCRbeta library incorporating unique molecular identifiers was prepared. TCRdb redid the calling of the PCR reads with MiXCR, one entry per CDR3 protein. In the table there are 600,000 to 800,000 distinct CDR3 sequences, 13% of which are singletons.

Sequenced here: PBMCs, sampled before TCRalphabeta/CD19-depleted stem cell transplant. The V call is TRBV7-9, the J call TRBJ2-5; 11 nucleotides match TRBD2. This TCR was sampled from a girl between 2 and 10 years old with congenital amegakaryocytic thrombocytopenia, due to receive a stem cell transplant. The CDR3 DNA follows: TGTGCCAGCAGCTATCCACCCGGACTAGCGGGCGGACAGACCCAGTACTTC. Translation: CASSYPPGLAGGQTQYF.